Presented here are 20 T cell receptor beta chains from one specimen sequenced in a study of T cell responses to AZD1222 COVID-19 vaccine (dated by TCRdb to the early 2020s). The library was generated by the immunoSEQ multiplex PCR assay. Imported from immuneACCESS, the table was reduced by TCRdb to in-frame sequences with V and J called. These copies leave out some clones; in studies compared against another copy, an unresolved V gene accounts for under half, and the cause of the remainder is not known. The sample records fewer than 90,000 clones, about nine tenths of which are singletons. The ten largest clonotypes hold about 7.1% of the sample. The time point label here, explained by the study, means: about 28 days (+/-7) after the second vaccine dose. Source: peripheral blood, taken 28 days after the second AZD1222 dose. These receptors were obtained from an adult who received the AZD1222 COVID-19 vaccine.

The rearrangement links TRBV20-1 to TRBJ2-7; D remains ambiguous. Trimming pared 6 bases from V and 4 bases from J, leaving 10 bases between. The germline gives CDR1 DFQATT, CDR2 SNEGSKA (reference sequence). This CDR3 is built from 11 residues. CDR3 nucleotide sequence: TGCAGTGCATCCGGCTCGTACGAGCAGTACTTC. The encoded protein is CSASGSYEQYF.

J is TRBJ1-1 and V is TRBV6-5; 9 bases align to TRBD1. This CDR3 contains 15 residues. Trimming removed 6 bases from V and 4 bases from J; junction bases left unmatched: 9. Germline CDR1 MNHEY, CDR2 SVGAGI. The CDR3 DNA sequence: TGTGCCAGCAGGGGGGACAGGGCTTGGGCCACTGAAGCTTTCTTT. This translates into CASRGDRAWATEAFF.

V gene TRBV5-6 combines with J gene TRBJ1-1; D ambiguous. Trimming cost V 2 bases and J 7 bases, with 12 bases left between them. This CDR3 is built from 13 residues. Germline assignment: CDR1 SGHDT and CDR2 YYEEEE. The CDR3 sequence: CASSFGQMGEAFF. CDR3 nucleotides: TGTGCCAGCAGCTTCGGGCAGATGGGTGAAGCTTTCTTT.

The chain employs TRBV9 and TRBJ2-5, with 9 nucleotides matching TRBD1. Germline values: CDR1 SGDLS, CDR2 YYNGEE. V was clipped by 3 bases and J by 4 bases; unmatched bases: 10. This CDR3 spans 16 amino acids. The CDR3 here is CASSAEGGTGRETQYF. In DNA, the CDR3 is TGTGCCAGCAGCGCAGAGGGTGGGACAGGGAGAGAGACCCAGTACTTC.

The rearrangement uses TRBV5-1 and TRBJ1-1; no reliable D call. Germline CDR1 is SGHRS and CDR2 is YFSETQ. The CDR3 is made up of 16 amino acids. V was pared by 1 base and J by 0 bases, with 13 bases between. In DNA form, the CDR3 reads TGCGCCAGCAGCTTGCCCTCCCCGGGGATGAACACTGAAGCTTTCTTT. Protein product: CASSLPSPGMNTEAFF.

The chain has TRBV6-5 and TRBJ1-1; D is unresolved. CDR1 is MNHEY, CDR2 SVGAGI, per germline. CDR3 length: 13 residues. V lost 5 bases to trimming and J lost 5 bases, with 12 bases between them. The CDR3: CASSQTGRTEAFF. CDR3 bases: TGTGCCAGCAGTCAGACTGGAAGGACTGAAGCTTTCTTT.

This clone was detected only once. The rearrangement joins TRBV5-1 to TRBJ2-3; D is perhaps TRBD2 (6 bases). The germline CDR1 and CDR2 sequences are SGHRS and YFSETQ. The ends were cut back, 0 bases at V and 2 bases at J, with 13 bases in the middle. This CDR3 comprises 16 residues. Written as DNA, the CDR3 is TGCGCCAGCAGCTTGGACGGGGGAGGCGCCACAGATACGCAGTATTTT. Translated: CASSLDGGGATDTQYF.

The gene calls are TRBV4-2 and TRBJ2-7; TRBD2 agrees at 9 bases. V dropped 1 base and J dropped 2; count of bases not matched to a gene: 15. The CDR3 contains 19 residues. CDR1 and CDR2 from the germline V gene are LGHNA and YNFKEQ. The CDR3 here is CASSQADSGRSEGTYEQYF. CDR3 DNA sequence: TGTGCCAGCAGCCAAGCGGATAGCGGGAGAAGCGAGGGGACCTACGAGCAGTACTTC.

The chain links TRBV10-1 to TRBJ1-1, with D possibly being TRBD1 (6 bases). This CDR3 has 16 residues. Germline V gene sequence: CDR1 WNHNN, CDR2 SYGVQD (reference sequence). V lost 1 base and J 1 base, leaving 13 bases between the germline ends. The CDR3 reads CASSELGHYPNTEAFF. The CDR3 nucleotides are TGCGCCAGCAGTGAGTTGGGACACTACCCGAACACTGAAGCTTTCTTT.

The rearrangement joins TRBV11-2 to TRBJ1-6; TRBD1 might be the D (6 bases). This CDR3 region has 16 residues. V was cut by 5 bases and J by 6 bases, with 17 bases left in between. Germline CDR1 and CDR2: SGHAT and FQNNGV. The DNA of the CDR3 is TGTGCCAGCAGCCCTCTTCAGGGGACTCGTAATTCACCCCTCCACTTT. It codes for CASSPLQGTRNSPLHF.

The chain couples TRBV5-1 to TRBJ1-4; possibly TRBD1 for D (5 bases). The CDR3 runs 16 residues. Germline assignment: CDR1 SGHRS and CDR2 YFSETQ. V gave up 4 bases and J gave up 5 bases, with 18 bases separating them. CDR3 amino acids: CASSVGGAGSNEKLFF. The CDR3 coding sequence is TGCGCCAGCAGCGTCGGGGGTGCAGGGTCGAATGAAAAACTGTTTTTT.

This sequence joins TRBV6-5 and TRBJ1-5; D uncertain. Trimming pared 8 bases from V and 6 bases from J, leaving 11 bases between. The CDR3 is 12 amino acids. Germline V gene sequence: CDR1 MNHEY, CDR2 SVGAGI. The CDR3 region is CASLEPSQPQHF. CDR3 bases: TGTGCCAGCCTTGAGCCCAGTCAGCCCCAGCATTTT.

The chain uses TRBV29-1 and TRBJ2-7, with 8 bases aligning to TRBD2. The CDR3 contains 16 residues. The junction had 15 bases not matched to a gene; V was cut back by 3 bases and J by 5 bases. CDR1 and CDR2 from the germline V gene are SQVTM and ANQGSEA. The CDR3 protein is CSVDSLAAGVFNEQYF. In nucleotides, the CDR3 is TGCAGCGTTGACTCCCTAGCAGCGGGAGTATTCAACGAGCAGTACTTC.

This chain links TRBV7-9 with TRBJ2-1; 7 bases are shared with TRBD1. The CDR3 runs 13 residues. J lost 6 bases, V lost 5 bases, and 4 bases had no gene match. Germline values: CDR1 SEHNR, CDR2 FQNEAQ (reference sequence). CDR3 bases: TGTGCCAGCAGCCCGAGGGACAGCAATGAGCAGTTCTTC. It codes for CASSPRDSNEQFF.

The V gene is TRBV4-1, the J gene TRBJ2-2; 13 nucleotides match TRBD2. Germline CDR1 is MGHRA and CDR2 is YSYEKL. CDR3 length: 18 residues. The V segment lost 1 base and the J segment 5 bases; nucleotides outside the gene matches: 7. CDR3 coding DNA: TGCGCCAGCAGCCAAGGACTAGCGGGAGGATTGGGGACCGGGGAGCTGTTTTTT. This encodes CASSQGLAGGLGTGELFF.

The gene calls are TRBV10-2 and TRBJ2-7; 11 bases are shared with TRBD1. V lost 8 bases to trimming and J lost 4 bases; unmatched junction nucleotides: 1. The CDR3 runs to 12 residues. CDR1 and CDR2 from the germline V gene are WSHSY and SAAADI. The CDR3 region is CASGQGAYEQYF. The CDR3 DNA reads TGCGCCAGCGGACAGGGGGCTTACGAGCAGTACTTC.

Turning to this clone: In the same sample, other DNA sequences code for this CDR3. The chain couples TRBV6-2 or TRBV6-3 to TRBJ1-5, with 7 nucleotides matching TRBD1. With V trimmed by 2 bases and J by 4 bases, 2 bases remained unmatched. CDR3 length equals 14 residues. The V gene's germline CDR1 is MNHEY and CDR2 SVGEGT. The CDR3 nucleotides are TGTGCCAGCAGTTACCCGACAGGGAATCAGCCCCAGCATTTT. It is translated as CASSYPTGNQPQHF.

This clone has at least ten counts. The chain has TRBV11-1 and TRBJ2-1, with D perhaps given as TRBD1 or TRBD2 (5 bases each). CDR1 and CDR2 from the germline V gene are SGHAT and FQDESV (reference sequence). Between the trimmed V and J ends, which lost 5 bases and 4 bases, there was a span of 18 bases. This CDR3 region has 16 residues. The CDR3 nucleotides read TGTGCCAGCAGCGTAACGGGTCCTGAGGGGTACAATGAGCAGTTCTTC. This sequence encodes CASSVTGPEGYNEQFF. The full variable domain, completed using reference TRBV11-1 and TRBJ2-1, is EAEVAQSPRYKITEKSQAVAFWCDPISGHATLYWYRQILGQGPELLVQFQDESVVDDSQLPKDRFSAERLKGVDSTLKIQPAELGDSAMYLCASSVTGPEGYNEQFFGPGTRLTVL.

Written as DNA, the CDR3 is TGTGCCAGCAGTGAAGAGTTCGGTCGGCAGGGGGCTGCTGGGGCCAACGTCCTGACTTTC. Its translation is CASSEEFGRQGAAGANVLTF. This sequence joins TRBV27 and TRBJ2-6, with 8 nucleotides matching TRBD1. Unmatched junction bases numbered 17, after V lost 5 bases and J lost 2 bases. There are 20 residues in the CDR3. The germline gives CDR1 MNHEY, CDR2 SMNVEV (reference sequence).

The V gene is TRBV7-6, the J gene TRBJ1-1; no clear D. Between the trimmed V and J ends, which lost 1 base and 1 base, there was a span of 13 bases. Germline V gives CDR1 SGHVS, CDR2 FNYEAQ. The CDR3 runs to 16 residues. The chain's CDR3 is CASSLVALHPNTEAFF. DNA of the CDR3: TGTGCCAGCAGCTTAGTGGCTCTTCACCCGAACACTGAAGCTTTCTTT.